What follows describes a single T cell receptor beta chain. The target antigen is unknown. The CDR3 totals 12 residues. Germline V gene lookup returns CDR1 MDHEN and CDR2 SYDVKM. V trimming: 10 bases; J trimming: 4 bases; junction bases outside the gene matches: 2. The sample originates from a study of T cell repertoires in cytomegalovirus infection. Overall study results and limits: The ex vivo response showed dominance by HLA-C-restricted CMV-specific TCR beta clonotypes.

Each CDR3 protein is one row after TCRdb ran MiXCR on the reads. This sample carries 750,000 to 950,000 distinct CDR3 sequences, around 29% of them seen once, and the ten largest clones take under 15%. The chain recombines TRBV28 with TRBJ2-1, with TRBD1 matching over 9 bases. The clonotype originates from a human donor in good health (CMV status not recorded). Some clones in this sample may be carry-over from other donors' samples. The sequencing here drew on cultured CD8+ T cells from PBMCs, taken from culture after CMV antigen stimulation. This chain's CDR3 is CAIQGAYNEQFF. The CDR3 DNA is TGTGCCATACAGGGGGCTTACAATGAGCAGTTCTTC. Filled out from reference TRBV28 and TRBJ2-1, the complete variable domain reads DVKVTQSSRYLVKRTGEKVFLECVQDMDHENMFWYRQDPGLGLRLIYFSYDVKMKEKGDIPEGYSVSREKKERFSLILESASTNQTSMYLCAIQGAYNEQFFGPGTRLTVL.